This entry concerns a single TCR beta chain. Its antigen is still unknown. The CDR3 consists of 11 residues. The data stem from a study of monozygotic twins with inflammatory bowel disease. Findings of the study overall: The authors found no support for a single strong IBD-associated signal or clonotype. The analysis failed to separate different T cell subtypes. On the inverse Simpson index, IBD patients scored lower for TCRbeta diversity than healthy co-twins. Twin pairs that were concordant did not differ from discordant pairs in repertoire similarity, possibly from limited power.

With the 5' RACE reads reprocessed, TCRdb shows one record per CDR3 protein and no DNA. This listing includes about 160,000 distinct CDR3 sequences. The chain couples TRBV12-3 or TRBV12-4 to TRBJ2-2; lacking DNA, the TRBD1 call made by TCRdb goes unchecked. This receptor was taken from a human donor with ulcerative colitis or Crohn's disease, or a healthy co-twin of an affected twin (not recorded which). The material sequenced was blood. This CDR3 reads CGSRGTGELFF.